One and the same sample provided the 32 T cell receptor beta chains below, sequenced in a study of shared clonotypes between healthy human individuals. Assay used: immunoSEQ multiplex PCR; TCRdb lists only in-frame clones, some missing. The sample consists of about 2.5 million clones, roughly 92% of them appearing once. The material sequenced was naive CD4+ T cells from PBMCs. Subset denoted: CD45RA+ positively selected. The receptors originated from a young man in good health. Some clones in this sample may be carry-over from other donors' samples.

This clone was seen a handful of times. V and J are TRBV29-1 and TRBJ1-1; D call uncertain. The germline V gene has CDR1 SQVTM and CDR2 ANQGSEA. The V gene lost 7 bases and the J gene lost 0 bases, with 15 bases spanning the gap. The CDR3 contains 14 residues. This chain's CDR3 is CSGGFGSMNTEAFF. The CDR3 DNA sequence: TGCAGCGGTGGCTTTGGAAGCATGAACACTGAAGCTTTCTTT.

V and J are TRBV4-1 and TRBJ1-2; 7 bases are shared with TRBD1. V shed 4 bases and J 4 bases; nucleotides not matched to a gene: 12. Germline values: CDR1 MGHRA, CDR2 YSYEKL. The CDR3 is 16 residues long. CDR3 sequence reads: CASSRPRQGGGYGYTF. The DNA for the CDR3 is TGCGCCAGCAGCCGGCCGAGACAGGGCGGCGGCTATGGCTACACCTTC.

The CDR3 DNA follows: TGTGCCAGCAGTGAGGGGCCAGGGCGCGAGCAGTACTTC. It encodes CASSEGPGREQYF. This chain links TRBV6-1 with TRBJ2-7, with a possible D match to TRBD1 (5 bases). The V end was cut by 3 bases, the J end by 6 bases, with 12 bases between. CDR1 and CDR2 (germline): MNHNS, SASEGT. CDR3 length: 13 amino acids.

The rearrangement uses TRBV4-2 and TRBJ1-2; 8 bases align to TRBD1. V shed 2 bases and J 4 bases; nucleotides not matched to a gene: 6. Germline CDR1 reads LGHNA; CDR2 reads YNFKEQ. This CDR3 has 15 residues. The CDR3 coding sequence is TGTGCCAGCAGCCAACAGGGGGCAGGGGCCTATGGCTACACCTTC. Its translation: CASSQQGAGAYGYTF.

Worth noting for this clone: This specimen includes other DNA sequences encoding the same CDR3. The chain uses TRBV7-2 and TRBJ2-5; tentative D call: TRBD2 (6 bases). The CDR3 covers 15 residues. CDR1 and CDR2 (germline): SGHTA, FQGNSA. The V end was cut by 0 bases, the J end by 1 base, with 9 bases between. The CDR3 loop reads CASSLAGTFQETQYF. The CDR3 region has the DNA TGTGCCAGCAGCTTAGCAGGGACTTTCCAAGAGACCCAGTACTTC.

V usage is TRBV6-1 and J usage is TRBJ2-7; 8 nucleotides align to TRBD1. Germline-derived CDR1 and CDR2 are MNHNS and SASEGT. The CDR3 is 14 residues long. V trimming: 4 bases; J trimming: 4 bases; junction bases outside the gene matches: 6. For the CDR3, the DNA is TGTGCCAGCAGTGGCGGCAGGGGGCTATACGAGCAGTACTTC. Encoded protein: CASSGGRGLYEQYF.

CDR3 coding DNA: TGTGCCAGCAGTGATAGGGGAAGCACTGAAGCTTTCTTT. Translating gives CASSDRGSTEAFF. The V call is TRBV6-1, the J call TRBJ1-1, with a tentative D call TRBD1 (5 bases). The germline V gene has CDR1 MNHNS and CDR2 SASEGT. Deletions cut 3 bases from V and 4 bases from J, with 9 bases between. This CDR3 spans 13 amino acids.

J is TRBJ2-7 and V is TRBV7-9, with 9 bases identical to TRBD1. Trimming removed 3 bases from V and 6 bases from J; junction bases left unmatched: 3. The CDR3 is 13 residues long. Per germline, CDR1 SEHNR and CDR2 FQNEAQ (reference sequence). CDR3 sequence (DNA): TGTGCCAGCAGCTTCGGGACAGGGTCCGAGCAGTACTTC. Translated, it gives CASSFGTGSEQYF.

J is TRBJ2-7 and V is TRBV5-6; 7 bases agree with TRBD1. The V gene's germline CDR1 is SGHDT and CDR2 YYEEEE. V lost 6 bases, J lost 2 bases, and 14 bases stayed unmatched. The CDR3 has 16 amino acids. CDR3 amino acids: CASIRQGLAATYEQYF. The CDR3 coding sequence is TGTGCCAGCATCCGACAGGGCCTTGCGGCCACCTACGAGCAGTACTTC.

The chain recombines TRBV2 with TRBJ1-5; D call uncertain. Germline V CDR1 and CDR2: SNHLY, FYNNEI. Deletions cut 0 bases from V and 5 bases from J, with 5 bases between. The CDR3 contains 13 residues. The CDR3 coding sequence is TGTGCCAGCAGTGAAGCCCGCGATCAGCCCCAGCATTTT. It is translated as CASSEARDQPQHF.

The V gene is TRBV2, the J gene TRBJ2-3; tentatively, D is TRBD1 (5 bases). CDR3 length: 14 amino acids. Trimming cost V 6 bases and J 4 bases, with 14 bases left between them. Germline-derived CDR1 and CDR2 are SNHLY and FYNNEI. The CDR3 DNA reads TGTGCCAGCAGCTCGACCCAGGGTGCAGATACGCAGTATTTT. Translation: CASSSTQGADTQYF.

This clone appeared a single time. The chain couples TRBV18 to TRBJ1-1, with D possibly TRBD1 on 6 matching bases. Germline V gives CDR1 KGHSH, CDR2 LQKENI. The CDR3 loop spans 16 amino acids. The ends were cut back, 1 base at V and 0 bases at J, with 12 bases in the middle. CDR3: CASSPLKDRMNTEAFF. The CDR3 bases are TGTGCCAGCTCACCACTCAAGGACAGAATGAACACTGAAGCTTTCTTT.

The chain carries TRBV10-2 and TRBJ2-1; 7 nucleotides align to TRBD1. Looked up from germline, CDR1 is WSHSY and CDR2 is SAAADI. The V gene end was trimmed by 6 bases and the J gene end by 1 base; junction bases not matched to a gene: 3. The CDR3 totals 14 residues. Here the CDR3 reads CASRGTVSYNEQFF. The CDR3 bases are TGCGCCAGCAGGGGGACAGTTTCCTACAATGAGCAGTTCTTC.

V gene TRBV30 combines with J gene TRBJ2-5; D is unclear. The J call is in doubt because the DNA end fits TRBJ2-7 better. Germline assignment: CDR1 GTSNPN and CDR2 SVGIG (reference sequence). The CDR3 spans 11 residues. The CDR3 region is CAWLTSYEQYF. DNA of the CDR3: TGTGCCTGGCTCACCTCCTACGAGCAGTACTTC.

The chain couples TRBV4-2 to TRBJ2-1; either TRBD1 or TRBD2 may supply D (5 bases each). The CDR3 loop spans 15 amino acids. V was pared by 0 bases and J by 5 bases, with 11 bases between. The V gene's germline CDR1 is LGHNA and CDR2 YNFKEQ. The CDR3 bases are TGTGCCAGCAGCCAAGATGGGACGCTCAACAATGAGCAGTTCTTC. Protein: CASSQDGTLNNEQFF.

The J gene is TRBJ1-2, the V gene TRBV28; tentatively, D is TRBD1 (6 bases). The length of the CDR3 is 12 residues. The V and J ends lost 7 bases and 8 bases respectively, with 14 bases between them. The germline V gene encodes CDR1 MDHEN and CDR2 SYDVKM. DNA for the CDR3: TGTGCCAGCACTGATCAGGGGCCCGGCTACACCTTC. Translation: CASTDQGPGYTF.

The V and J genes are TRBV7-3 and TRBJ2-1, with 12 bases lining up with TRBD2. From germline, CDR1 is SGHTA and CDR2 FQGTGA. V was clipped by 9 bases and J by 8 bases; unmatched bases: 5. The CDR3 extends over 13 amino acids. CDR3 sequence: CASKTSGSDEQFF. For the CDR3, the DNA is TGTGCCAGTAAGACTAGCGGGAGCGATGAGCAGTTCTTC.

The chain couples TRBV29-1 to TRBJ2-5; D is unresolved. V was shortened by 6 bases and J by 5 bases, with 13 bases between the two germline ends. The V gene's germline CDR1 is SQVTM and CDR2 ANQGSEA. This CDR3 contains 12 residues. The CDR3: CSVLWLGETQYF. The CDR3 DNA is TGCAGCGTCCTGTGGCTGGGTGAGACCCAGTACTTC. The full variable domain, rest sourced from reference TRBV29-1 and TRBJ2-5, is SAVISQKPSRDICQRGTSLTIQCQVDSQVTMMFWYRQQPGQSLTLIATANQGSEATYESGFVIDKFPISRPNLTFSTLTVSNMSPEDSSIYLCSVLWLGETQYFGPGTRLLVL.

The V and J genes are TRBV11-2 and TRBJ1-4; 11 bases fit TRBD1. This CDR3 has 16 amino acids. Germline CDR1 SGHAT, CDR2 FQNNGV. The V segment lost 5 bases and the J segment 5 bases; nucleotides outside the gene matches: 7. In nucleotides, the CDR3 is TGTGCCAGCAGCAGGACAGGGGGCCGAACAAATGAAAAACTGTTTTTT. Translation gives CASSRTGGRTNEKLFF.

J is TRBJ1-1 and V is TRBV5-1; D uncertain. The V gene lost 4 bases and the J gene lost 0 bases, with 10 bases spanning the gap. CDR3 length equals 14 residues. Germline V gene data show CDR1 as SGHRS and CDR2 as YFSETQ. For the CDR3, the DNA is TGCGCCAGCAGCATATCCGGCTTGAACACTGAAGCTTTCTTT. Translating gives CASSISGLNTEAFF.

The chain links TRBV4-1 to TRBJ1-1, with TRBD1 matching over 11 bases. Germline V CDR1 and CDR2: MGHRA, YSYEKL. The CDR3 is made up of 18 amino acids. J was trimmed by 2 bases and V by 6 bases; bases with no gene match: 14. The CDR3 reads CASRKTTDRGQRNTEAFF. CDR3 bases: TGCGCCAGCAGGAAAACCACGGACAGGGGGCAAAGAAACACTGAAGCTTTCTTT.

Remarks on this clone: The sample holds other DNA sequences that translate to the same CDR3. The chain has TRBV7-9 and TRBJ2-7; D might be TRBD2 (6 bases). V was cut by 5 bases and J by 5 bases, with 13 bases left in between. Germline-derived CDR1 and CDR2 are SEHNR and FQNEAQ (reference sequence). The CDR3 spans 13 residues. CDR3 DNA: TGTGCCAGCAGCCGGACGACGGGGGACGAGCAGTACTTC. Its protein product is CASSRTTGDEQYF.

The CDR3 region has the DNA TGCGCCAGCAGCTTGAGGCAGGGGGACGTTGGAAACACCATATATTTT. Translated: CASSLRQGDVGNTIYF. This chain uses TRBV5-1 with TRBJ1-3, with 7 bases that match TRBD1. The J segment lost 3 bases and the V segment lost 1 base, leaving 7 bases of the junction unmatched. The V gene's germline CDR1 is SGHRS and CDR2 YFSETQ. The CDR3 has 16 residues.

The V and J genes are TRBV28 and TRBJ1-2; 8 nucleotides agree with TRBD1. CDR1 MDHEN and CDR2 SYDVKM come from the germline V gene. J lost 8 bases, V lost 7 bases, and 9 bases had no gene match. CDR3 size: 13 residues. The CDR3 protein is CASTLDRGGGYTF. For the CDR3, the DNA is TGTGCCAGCACCCTTGACAGGGGTGGAGGCTACACCTTC.

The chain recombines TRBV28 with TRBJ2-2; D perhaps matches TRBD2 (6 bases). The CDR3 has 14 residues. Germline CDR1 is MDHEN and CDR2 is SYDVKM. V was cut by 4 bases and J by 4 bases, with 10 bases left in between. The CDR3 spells CASSYGSGTGELFF. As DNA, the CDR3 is TGTGCCAGCAGTTATGGTAGCGGCACCGGGGAGCTGTTTTTT.

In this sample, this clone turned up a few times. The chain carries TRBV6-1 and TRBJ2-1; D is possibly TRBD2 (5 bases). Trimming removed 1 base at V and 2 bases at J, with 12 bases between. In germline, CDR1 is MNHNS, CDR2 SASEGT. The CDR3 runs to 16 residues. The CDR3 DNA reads TGTGCCAGCAGTGAAGAGAACGGGAATCCCTACAATGAGCAGTTCTTC. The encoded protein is CASSEENGNPYNEQFF.

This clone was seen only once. This CDR3 reads CASSLGGMLYNEQFF. CDR3 nucleotides: TGTGCCAGCAGTTTGGGCGGGATGTTGTACAATGAGCAGTTCTTC. The V and J genes are TRBV28 and TRBJ2-1; TRBD2 might be the D (6 bases). CDR1 and CDR2 from the germline V gene are MDHEN and SYDVKM. CDR3 length equals 15 residues. Deletions cut 3 bases from V and 4 bases from J, with 13 bases between.

The CDR3 bases are TGCGCCAGCAGCTTGGGGGGAGATCTCCGGAATACGCAGTATTTT. This sequence encodes CASSLGGDLRNTQYF. The V gene is TRBV5-1, the J gene TRBJ2-3, with D possibly TRBD2 on 5 matching bases. Per germline, CDR1 SGHRS and CDR2 YFSETQ. The germline V and J ends were trimmed by 0 bases and 7 bases, with 15 bases remaining between them. This CDR3 contains 15 residues.

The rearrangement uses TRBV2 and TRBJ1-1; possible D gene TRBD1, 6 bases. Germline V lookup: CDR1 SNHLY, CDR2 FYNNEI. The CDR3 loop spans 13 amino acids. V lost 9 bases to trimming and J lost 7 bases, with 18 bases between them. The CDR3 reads CASLIAGTREAFF. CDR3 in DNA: TGTGCCAGTCTAATAGCCGGGACACGTGAAGCTTTCTTT.

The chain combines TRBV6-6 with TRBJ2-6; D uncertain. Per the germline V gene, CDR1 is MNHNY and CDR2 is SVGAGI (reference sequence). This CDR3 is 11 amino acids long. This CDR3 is CADLGANVLTF. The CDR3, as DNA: TGTGCAGATCTGGGGGCCAACGTCCTGACTTTC.

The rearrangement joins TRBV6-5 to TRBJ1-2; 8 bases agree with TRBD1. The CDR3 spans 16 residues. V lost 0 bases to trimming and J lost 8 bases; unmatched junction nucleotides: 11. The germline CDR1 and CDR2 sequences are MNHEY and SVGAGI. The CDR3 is CASSYSPHNRGYGYTF. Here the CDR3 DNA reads TGTGCCAGCAGTTACTCGCCACACAACAGGGGGTACGGCTACACCTTC.

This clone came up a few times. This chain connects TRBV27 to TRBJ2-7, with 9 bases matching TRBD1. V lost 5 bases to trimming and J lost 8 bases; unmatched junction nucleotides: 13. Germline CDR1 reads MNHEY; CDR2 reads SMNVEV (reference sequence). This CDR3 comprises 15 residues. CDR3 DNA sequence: TGTGCCAGCAGTGATCAGGGGACAGGGAATTGGAAGCAGTACTTC. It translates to CASSDQGTGNWKQYF.